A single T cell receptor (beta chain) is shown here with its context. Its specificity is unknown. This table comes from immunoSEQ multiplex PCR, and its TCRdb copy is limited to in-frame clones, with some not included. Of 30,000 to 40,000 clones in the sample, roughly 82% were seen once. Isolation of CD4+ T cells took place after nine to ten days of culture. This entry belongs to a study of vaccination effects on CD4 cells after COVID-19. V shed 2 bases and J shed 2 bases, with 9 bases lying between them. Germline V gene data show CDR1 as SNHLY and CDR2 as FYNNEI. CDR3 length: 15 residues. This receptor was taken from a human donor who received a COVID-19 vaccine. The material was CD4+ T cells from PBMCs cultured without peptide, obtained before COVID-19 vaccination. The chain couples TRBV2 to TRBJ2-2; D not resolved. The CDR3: CASSEIRQNTGELFF. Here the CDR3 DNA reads TGTGCCAGCAGTGAAATTCGGCAAAACACCGGGGAGCTGTTTTTT.